The clone carrying this T cell receptor (beta chain) has only a few counts. This entry comes from a study of response to subunit inactivated influenza vaccine. TCRdb processed the RT-PCR reads anew with MiXCR; each CDR3 protein has one entry. Among roughly 500,000 distinct CDR3 sequences listed, over 25% were seen once. V gave up 5 bases and J gave up 8 bases; unmatched junction bases: 15. This CDR3 is built from 16 residues. Germline CDR1 SGHAT, CDR2 FQNNGV. The gene calls are TRBV11-2 and TRBJ1-2; 9 bases are shared with TRBD1. The origin of this receptor is a man aged 50 to 60 who received an inactivated influenza vaccine. Specimen: CD4+ T cells sorted from PBMCs, collected 5 days after vaccination. The chain's CDR3 is CASSQGTKWTGEGYTF. CDR3 nucleotide sequence: TGTGCCAGCAGCCAGGGGACTAAATGGACAGGGGAAGGCTACACCTTC.